This is a list of T cell receptor beta chains from one sample in a study of CD8 T cells in ankylosing spondylitis. TCRdb reanalysed the 5' RACE reads using MiXCR and keeps one entry per CDR3 protein. The sample carries roughly 370,000 distinct CDR3 sequences, 20% to 25% recorded once. The sample comprised blood, either unsorted or a sorted T cell fraction (not recorded which). These receptors came from a male donor with ankylosing spondylitis. Each CDR3 is given with its conserved first and last residue. D genes are given only for firm matches. For some rows the clone size is stated as once, few or many, or as a class when expanded; others skip it.

CDR3 length	V gene	D gene	clone size	J gene	CDR3 protein	CDR3 DNA
16	TRBV7-3	TRBD2	few	TRBJ2-1	CASSPRTSGTHNEQFF	TGTGCCAGCAGCCCCCGAACTAGCGGGACCCACAATGAGCAGTTCTTC
13	TRBV7-3	NA	few	TRBJ2-5	CASSSYRGETQYF	TGTGCCAGCAGCTCTTACAGAGGAGAGACCCAGTACTTC
15	TRBV12-3/TRBV12-4	NA	many	TRBJ2-1	CASSFGRAVSDEQFF	TGTGCCAGCAGTTTCGGCAGGGCCGTATCGGATGAGCAGTTCTTC
14	TRBV9	TRBD2	NA	TRBJ2-7	CASSVGRGGYEQYF	TGTGCCAGCAGCGTAGGTCGGGGGGGCTACGAGCAGTACTTC
15	TRBV7-8	NA	NA	TRBJ1-6	CASSLGVASNSPLHF	TGTGCCAGCAGCTTAGGGGTTGCCTCGAATTCACCCCTCCACTTT
15	TRBV12-3/TRBV12-4	TRBD1	few	TRBJ2-3	CASSPGTVIADTQYF	TGTGCCAGCAGTCCCGGGACAGTGATCGCAGATACGCAGTATTTT
15	TRBV3-1	NA	NA	TRBJ1-2	CASRPLLGGNYGYTF	TGTGCCAGCAGGCCCCTCCTTGGGGGTAACTATGGCTACACCTTC
14	TRBV3-1	NA	few	TRBJ1-1	CASSQGALDTEAFF	TGTGCCAGCAGCCAAGGGGCCCTAGACACTGAAGCTTTCTTT
18	TRBV14	TRBD1	NA	TRBJ2-2	CASSQTLGQGRNTGELFF	TGTGCCAGCAGCCAAACCCTCGGACAGGGGCGAAACACCGGGGAGCTGTTTTTT
15	TRBV5-1	NA	NA	TRBJ2-3	CASSSTPVGTDTQYF	TGCGCCAGCAGCTCCACACCCGTGGGCACAGATACGCAGTATTTT
13	TRBV7-8	NA	NA	TRBJ2-1	CASRPRGINEQFF	TGTGCCAGCAGGCCCCGAGGGATCAATGAGCAGTTCTTC
20	TRBV24-1	TRBD2	NA	TRBJ2-1	CATSDPRRGLAGGTYNEQFF	TGTGCCACCAGTGATCCTCGAAGGGGACTAGCGGGAGGAACCTACAATGAGCAGTTCTTC
16	TRBV10-3	TRBD2	NA	TRBJ2-7	CAISGGLAGGAAEQYF	TGTGCCATCAGCGGGGGACTAGCGGGAGGGGCCGCCGAGCAGTACTTC
13	TRBV12-3/TRBV12-4	NA	NA	TRBJ1-1	CASSRDGYTEAFF	TGTGCCAGCAGCCGGGACGGTTACACTGAAGCTTTCTTT
15	TRBV28	NA	NA	TRBJ1-5	CASTLPGGAGQPQHF	TGTGCCAGCACTCTCCCGGGGGGGGCTGGTCAGCCCCAGCATTTT